Described below is a single T cell receptor beta chain sequence and its context. Using immunoSEQ multiplex PCR, the repertoire was profiled, and TCRdb retains in-frame clones only, with some absent. Of roughly 3,000 clones listed, 89% were seen once; the top ten hold less than 3.5%. The data originate from a study of chemoradiotherapy in HPV16-positive cancers. Sequences were derived from tumor tissue, sampled from a patient who underwent chemoradiotherapy. This receptor was obtained from a human donor with HPV-associated anogenital cancer.

CDR3 amino acids: CASSLGSGTAYYEQYF. The CDR3 DNA sequence: TGTGCCAGCAGCTTAGGGTCCGGGACAGCTTACTACGAGCAGTACTTC. This chain links TRBV7-2 with TRBJ2-7; TRBD1 agrees at 7 bases. The germline V gene has CDR1 SGHTA and CDR2 FQGNSA. The CDR3 sequence is 16 residues long. J was trimmed by 3 bases and V by 1 base; bases with no gene match: 9.